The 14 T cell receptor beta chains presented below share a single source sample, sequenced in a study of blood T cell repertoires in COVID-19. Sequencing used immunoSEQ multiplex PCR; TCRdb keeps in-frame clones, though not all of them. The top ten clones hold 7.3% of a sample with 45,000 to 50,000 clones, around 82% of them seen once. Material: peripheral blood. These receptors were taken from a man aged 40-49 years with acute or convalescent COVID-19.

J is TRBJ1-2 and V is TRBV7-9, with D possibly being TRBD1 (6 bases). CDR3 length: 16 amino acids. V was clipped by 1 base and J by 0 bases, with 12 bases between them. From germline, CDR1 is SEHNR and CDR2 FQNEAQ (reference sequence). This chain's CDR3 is CASSLVGRGANYGYTF. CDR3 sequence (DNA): TGTGCCAGCAGCTTAGTCGGCAGGGGAGCTAACTATGGCTACACCTTC. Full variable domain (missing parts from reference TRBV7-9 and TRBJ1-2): DTGVSQNPRHKITKRGQNVTFRCDPISEHNRLYWYRQTLGQGPEFLTYFQNEAQLEKSRLLSDRFSAERPKGSFSTLEIQRTEQGDSAMYLCASSLVGRGANYGYTFGSGTRLTVV.

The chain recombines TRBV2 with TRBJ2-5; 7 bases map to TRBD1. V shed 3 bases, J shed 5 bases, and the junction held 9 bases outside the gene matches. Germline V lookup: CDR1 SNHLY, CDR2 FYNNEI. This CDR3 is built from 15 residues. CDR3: CASSDTRGGMETQYF. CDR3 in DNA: TGTGCCAGCAGTGACACTAGAGGGGGCATGGAGACCCAGTACTTC.

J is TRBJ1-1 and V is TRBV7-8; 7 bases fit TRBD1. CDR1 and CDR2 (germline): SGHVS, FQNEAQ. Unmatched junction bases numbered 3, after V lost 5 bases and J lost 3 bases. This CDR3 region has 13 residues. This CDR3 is CASSQGQYTEAFF. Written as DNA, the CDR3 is TGTGCCAGCAGCCAGGGACAGTACACTGAAGCTTTCTTT.

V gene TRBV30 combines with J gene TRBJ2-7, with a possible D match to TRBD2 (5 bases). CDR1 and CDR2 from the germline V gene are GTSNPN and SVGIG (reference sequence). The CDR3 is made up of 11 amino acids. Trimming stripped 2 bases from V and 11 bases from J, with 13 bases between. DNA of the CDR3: TGTGCCTGGAGTAGTGGGAAACTAGAGTACTTC. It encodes CAWSSGKLEYF.

The CDR3 protein is CASDSLSGNTIYF. The CDR3 DNA sequence: TGTGCCAGCGACAGCCTCTCTGGAAACACCATATATTTT. The V gene is TRBV7-9, the J gene TRBJ1-3; D is possibly TRBD1 (5 bases). The V and J ends lost 8 bases and 0 bases respectively, with 8 bases between them. Germline V gives CDR1 SEHNR, CDR2 FQNEAQ (reference sequence). This CDR3 region has 13 residues. Looking up the rest from reference TRBV7-9 and TRBJ1-3 gives the full variable domain: DTGVSQNPRHKITKRGQNVTFRCDPISEHNRLYWYRQTLGQGPEFLTYFQNEAQLEKSRLLSDRFSAERPKGSFSTLEIQRTEQGDSAMYLCASDSLSGNTIYFGEGSWLTVV.

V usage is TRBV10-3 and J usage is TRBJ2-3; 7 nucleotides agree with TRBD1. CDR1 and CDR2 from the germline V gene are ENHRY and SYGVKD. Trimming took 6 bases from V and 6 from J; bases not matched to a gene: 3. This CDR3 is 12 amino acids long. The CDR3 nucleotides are TGTGCCATCAGGGGGACAGCCGATACGCAGTATTTT. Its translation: CAIRGTADTQYF.

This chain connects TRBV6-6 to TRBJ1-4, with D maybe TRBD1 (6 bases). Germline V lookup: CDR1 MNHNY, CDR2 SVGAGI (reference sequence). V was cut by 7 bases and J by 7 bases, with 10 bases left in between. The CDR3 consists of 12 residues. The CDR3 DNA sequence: TGTGCCAGCATGGGGGCGAGTGAAAAACTGTTTTTT. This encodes CASMGASEKLFF.

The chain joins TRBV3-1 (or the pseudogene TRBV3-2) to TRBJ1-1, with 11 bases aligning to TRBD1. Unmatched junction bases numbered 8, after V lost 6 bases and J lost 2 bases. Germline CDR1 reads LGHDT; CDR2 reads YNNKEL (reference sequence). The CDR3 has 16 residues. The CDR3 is CASSQPGQGGNTEAFF. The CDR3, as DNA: TGTGCCAGCAGTCAGCCGGGACAGGGGGGAAACACTGAAGCTTTCTTT.

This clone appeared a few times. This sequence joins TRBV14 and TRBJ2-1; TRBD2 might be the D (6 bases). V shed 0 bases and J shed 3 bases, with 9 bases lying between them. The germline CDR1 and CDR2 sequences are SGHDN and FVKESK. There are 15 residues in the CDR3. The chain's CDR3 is CASSQDWRDYNEQFF. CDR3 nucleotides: TGTGCCAGCAGCCAAGACTGGAGGGACTACAATGAGCAGTTCTTC.

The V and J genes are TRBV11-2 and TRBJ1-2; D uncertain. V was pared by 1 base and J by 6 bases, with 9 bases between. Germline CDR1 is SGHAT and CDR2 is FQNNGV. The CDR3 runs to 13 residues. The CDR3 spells CASSLGGVDGYTF. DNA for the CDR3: TGTGCCAGCAGCTTAGGCGGCGTGGATGGCTACACCTTC.

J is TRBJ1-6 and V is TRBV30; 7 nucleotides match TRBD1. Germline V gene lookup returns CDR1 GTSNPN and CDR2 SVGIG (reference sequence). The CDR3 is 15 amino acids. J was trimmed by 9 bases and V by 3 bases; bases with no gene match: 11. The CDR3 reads CAWSVNRGGSSPLHF. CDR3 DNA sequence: TGTGCCTGGAGCGTAAACAGGGGTGGTTCTTCACCCCTCCACTTT.

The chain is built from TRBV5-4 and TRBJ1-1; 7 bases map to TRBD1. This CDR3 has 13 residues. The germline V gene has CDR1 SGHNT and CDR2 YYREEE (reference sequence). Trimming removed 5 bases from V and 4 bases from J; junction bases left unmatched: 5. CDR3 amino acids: CASSSPGGTEAFF. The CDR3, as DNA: TGTGCCAGCAGTTCTCCAGGGGGCACTGAAGCTTTCTTT.

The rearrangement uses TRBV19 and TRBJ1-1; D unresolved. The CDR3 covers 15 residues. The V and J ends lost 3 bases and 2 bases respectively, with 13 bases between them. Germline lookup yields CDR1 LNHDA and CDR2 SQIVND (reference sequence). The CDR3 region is CASSITSSVNTEAFF. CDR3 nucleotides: TGTGCCAGTAGTATTACTTCTTCTGTTAACACTGAAGCTTTCTTT.

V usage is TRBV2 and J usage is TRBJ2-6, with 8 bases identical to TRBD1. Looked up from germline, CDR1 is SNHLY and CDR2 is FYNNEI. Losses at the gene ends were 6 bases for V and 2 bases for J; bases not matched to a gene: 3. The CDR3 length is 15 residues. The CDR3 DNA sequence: TGTGCCAGCAGCGAACAGGGGGCTGGGGCCAACGTCCTGACTTTC. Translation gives CASSEQGAGANVLTF.